The clone carrying this T cell receptor (beta chain) appeared once. The CDR3 covers 15 residues. Losses at the gene ends were 4 bases for V and 1 base for J; bases not matched to a gene: 5. Germline-derived CDR1 and CDR2 are GTSNPN and SVGIG (reference sequence). These data originate in a study of long-term antiretroviral therapy in people with HIV. It was version v3.0 of the immunoSEQ assay that was run at survey level. The table came from immunoSEQ multiplex PCR; TCRdb's copy has only in-frame clones and leaves some out. Altogether 20,000 to 30,000 clones are present, 86% being singletons, with the ten largest covering less than 6%.

The receptor was derived from a man between 40 and 49 years old with HIV. The rearrangement links TRBV30 to TRBJ2-5; 11 positions agree with TRBD1. The sample was unsorted PBMCs, taken roughly 2.7 years after starting antiretroviral therapy. In DNA form, the CDR3 reads TGTGCCTGGAACACGGGACAGGGGGTCCAAGAGACCCAGTACTTC. Its protein product is CAWNTGQGVQETQYF.